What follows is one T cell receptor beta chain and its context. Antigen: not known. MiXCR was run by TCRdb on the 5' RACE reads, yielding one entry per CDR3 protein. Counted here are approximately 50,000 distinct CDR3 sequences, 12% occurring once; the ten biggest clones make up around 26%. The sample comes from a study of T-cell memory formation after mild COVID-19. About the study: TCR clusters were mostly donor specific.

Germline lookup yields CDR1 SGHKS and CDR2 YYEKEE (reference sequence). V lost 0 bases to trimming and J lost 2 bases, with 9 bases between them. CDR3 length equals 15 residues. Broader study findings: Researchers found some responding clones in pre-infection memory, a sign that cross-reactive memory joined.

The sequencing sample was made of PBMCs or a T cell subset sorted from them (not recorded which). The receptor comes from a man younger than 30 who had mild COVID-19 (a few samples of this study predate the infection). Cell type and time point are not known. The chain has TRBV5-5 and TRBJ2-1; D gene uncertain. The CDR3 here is CASSLAPGAYNEQFF. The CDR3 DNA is TGTGCCAGCAGCTTGGCCCCGGGTGCCTACAATGAGCAGTTCTTC.